A single sample is the source of the 22 T cell receptor beta chains below, sequenced in a study of blood T cell repertoires in COVID-19. Profiled with immunoSEQ multiplex PCR; TCRdb holds only in-frame clones, not every one. The sample yields 100,000 to 150,000 clones, about 93% seen once. The source material was peripheral blood. Receptors originate from a man in his fifties with COVID-19, enrolled during active disease.

This sequence joins TRBV7-9 and TRBJ2-2; D not resolved. Trimming left V 2 bases short and J 3 bases short, with 4 bases between. The CDR3 length is 13 residues. Germline CDR1 SEHNR, CDR2 FQNEAQ (reference sequence). The CDR3 DNA is TGTGCCAGCAGCTTATTAGACACCGGGGAGCTGTTTTTT. The encoded protein is CASSLLDTGELFF.

J is TRBJ2-2 and V is TRBV5-6; the match to TRBD1 covers 7 bases. Germline V gene data show CDR1 as SGHDT and CDR2 as YYEEEE. Trimming took 0 bases from V and 4 from J; bases not matched to a gene: 6. The CDR3 loop spans 16 amino acids. The CDR3 nucleotides read TGTGCCAGCAGCTTGGCTAGGGGGCGCGGCACCGGGGAGCTGTTTTTT. Translated: CASSLARGRGTGELFF.

The chain employs TRBV19 and TRBJ2-6, with 7 bases that match TRBD2. V gave up 8 bases and J gave up 1 base; unmatched junction bases: 2. This CDR3 is 14 amino acids long. CDR1 and CDR2 from the germline V gene are LNHDA and SQIVND (reference sequence). This CDR3 is CASGGGSGANVLTF. For the CDR3, the DNA is TGTGCCAGTGGGGGGGGTTCTGGGGCCAACGTCCTGACTTTC.

This clone was detected only once. The chain employs TRBV24-1 and TRBJ2-7; 13 bases map to TRBD2. Unmatched junction bases numbered 5, after V lost 9 bases and J lost 4 bases. The length of the CDR3 is 14 residues. Germline V gene lookup returns CDR1 KGHDR and CDR2 SFDVKD. This chain's CDR3 is CATSGLAGWYEQYV. The CDR3 region has the DNA TGTGCCACCTCGGGACTAGCGGGATGGTACGAGCAGTACGTC.

This rearrangement joins TRBV5-4 to TRBJ1-2, with a weak D call TRBD1 (5 bases). The CDR3 extends over 16 amino acids. Trimming removed 0 bases at V and 2 bases at J, with 14 bases between. CDR1 and CDR2 from the germline V gene are SGHNT and YYREEE (reference sequence). CDR3 sequence reads: CASSLEGARRNYGYTF. CDR3 bases: TGTGCCAGCAGCTTGGAAGGGGCCCGCCGGAACTATGGCTACACCTTC.

The chain carries TRBV30 and TRBJ2-7; 9 bases line up with TRBD1. This CDR3 comprises 12 residues. V was clipped by 5 bases and J by 2 bases; unmatched bases: 1. Germline V gene data show CDR1 as GTSNPN and CDR2 as SVGIG (reference sequence). The CDR3 nucleotides read TGTGCCTGGGGGACAGGGCCCTACGAGCAGTACTTC. Its protein is CAWGTGPYEQYF.

This sequence joins TRBV21-1 and TRBJ1-5; the DNA was not used to check the table's D call, TRBD1. TRBV21-1 is shown as a pseudogene. This CDR3 contains 15 residues. Written as DNA, the CDR3 is TGTGCCAGCAGCTCCGGACAGGGGGCTGGTCAGCCCCAGCATTTT. Translating gives CASSSGQGAGQPQHF.

The gene calls are TRBV10-3 and TRBJ2-2; TRBD1 matches at 7 bases. V gave up 8 bases and J gave up 4 bases; unmatched junction bases: 4. CDR1 ENHRY and CDR2 SYGVKD come from the germline V gene. The CDR3 has 13 amino acids. CDR3 DNA sequence: TGTGCCATCTCGGACAGGTTCACCGGGGAGCTGTTTTTT. Residues: CAISDRFTGELFF.

The CDR3 here is CASSLSWDRGNYGYTF. In DNA, the CDR3 is TGCGCCAGCAGCTTAAGTTGGGACAGGGGGAACTATGGCTACACCTTC. The chain links TRBV5-1 to TRBJ1-2, with 11 positions matching TRBD1. This CDR3 has 16 residues. V shed 2 bases and J 2 bases; nucleotides not matched to a gene: 5. Germline CDR1 reads SGHRS; CDR2 reads YFSETQ.

The rearrangement joins TRBV5-4 to TRBJ2-1; 10 bases line up with TRBD1. V was clipped by 1 base and J by 8 bases; unmatched bases: 9. This CDR3 is 16 amino acids long. CDR1 is SGHNT, CDR2 YYREEE, per germline (reference sequence). CDR3 sequence: CASSLLAKTGGYEQFF. The CDR3 region has the DNA TGTGCCAGCAGCTTGTTAGCTAAGACAGGGGGCTATGAGCAGTTCTTC.

V usage is TRBV11-2 and J usage is TRBJ2-4; 8 nucleotides line up with TRBD1. CDR1 and CDR2 from the germline V gene are SGHAT and FQNNGV. Unmatched junction bases numbered 15, after V lost 5 bases and J lost 9 bases. This CDR3 spans 16 amino acids. Written as DNA, the CDR3 is TGTGCCAGCAGCACGCTGACCGGGACAGGATCCCGCATTCAGTACTTC. This translates into CASSTLTGTGSRIQYF.

The chain joins TRBV11-2 to TRBJ2-3; TRBD2 aligns across 7 bases. Germline CDR1 and CDR2: SGHAT and FQNNGV. This CDR3 spans 13 amino acids. V dropped 0 bases and J dropped 8; count of bases not matched to a gene: 2. CDR3 loop: CASSLDPSGTQYF. The CDR3 DNA is TGTGCCAGCAGCTTAGATCCTAGCGGTACGCAGTATTTT.

The CDR3 region is CASSPGTGNNEQFF. The CDR3 bases are TGTGCCAGCAGTCCCGGGACTGGGAACAATGAGCAGTTCTTC. The rearrangement uses TRBV6-2 or TRBV6-3 and TRBJ2-1; the D gene is possibly TRBD2 (6 bases). V shed 5 bases and J shed 5 bases, with 13 bases lying between them. The CDR3 runs 14 residues. Germline loops: CDR1 MNHEY, CDR2 SVGEGT.

This chain uses TRBV6-2 or TRBV6-3 with TRBJ2-7; 11 nucleotides align to TRBD1. The CDR3 has 15 amino acids. V was pared by 5 bases and J by 3 bases, with 6 bases of the junction left unmatched. The germline V gene has CDR1 MNHEY and CDR2 SVGEGT. The chain's CDR3 is CASSAPGTGGYEQYF. CDR3 bases: TGTGCCAGCAGTGCTCCCGGGACAGGGGGCTACGAGCAGTACTTC.

The chain uses TRBV30 and TRBJ2-2; the D gene is possibly TRBD1 (5 bases). V lost 0 bases and J lost 7, with 12 bases in between. From germline, CDR1 is GTSNPN and CDR2 SVGIG (reference sequence). CDR3 length: 14 amino acids. CDR3 residues: CAWSVGRAVGELFF. The CDR3 coding sequence is TGTGCCTGGAGTGTAGGCAGGGCGGTCGGGGAGCTGTTTTTT. The full variable domain, with the rest looked up from reference TRBV30 and TRBJ2-2, is SQTIHQWPATLVQPVGSPLSLECTVEGTSNPNLYWYRQAAGRGLQLLFYSVGIGQISSEVPQNLSASRPQDRQFILSSKKLLLSDSGFYLCAWSVGRAVGELFFGEGSRLTVL.

The chain recombines TRBV30 with TRBJ2-3; D might be TRBD1 (6 bases). From germline, CDR1 is GTSNPN and CDR2 SVGIG (reference sequence). The CDR3 runs 13 residues. Trimming shortened V by 5 bases and J by 0 bases, and 9 bases separated the two germline ends. The CDR3: CAWGGRSTDTQYF. In DNA form, the CDR3 reads TGTGCCTGGGGGGGCAGGAGCACAGATACGCAGTATTTT.

V usage is TRBV9 and J usage is TRBJ1-2, with D perhaps TRBD1 (6 bases). This CDR3 comprises 14 residues. V dropped 3 bases and J dropped 4 bases, with 13 bases sitting between them. CDR1 and CDR2 from the germline V gene are SGDLS and YYNGEE. CDR3 sequence: CASSASGHRYGYTF. For the CDR3, the DNA is TGTGCCAGCAGCGCCTCGGGACACCGCTATGGCTACACCTTC. Full variable domain (remainder filled in from reference TRBV9 and TRBJ1-2): DSGVTQTPKHLITATGQRVTLRCSPRSGDLSVYWYQQSLDQGLQFLIQYYNGEERAKGNILERFSAQQFPDLHSELNLSSLELGDSALYFCASSASGHRYGYTFGSGTRLTVV.

The chain is built from TRBV7-3 and TRBJ2-3; maybe TRBD1 (5 bases). In germline, CDR1 is SGHTA, CDR2 FQGTGA. With 0 bases removed from V and 5 bases from J, the gap between germline ends came to 12 bases. CDR3 size: 15 residues. The CDR3 spells CASSLTRVGRDTQYF. CDR3 sequence (DNA): TGTGCCAGCAGCTTAACCCGCGTGGGGCGAGATACGCAGTATTTT.

The gene calls are TRBV27 and TRBJ2-2; D might be TRBD1 (6 bases). CDR1 MNHEY and CDR2 SMNVEV come from the germline V gene (reference sequence). V gave up 8 bases and J gave up 7 bases, with 14 bases separating them. This CDR3 has 13 amino acids. CDR3 protein: CASGLQGHGELFF. Here the CDR3 DNA reads TGTGCCAGCGGATTACAGGGTCACGGGGAGCTGTTTTTT.

The CDR3 DNA reads as TGTGCCAGCACCCCGATTTGGAGCGGGAGCATGACCGGGGAGCTGTTTTTT. Translated, it gives CASTPIWSGSMTGELFF. This chain links TRBV5-8 with TRBJ2-2; 8 bases are a match to TRBD2. Germline CDR1 reads SGHTS; CDR2 reads YDEGEE. This CDR3 has 17 residues. J lost 5 bases, V lost 6 bases, and 15 bases had no gene match.

The rearrangement joins TRBV28 to TRBJ1-5; the D is unclear. The germline V gene has CDR1 MDHEN and CDR2 SYDVKM. The V end was cut by 7 bases, the J end by 0 bases, with 16 bases between. This CDR3 spans 16 amino acids. This chain's CDR3 is CASTDTAEYSNQPQHF. CDR3 DNA sequence: TGTGCCAGCACCGACACGGCCGAATATAGCAATCAGCCCCAGCATTTT.

This chain uses TRBV12-5 with TRBJ2-5, with D possibly being TRBD1 (6 bases). The CDR3 consists of 14 residues. Per germline, CDR1 LGHNT and CDR2 FRNRAP. The V and J ends lost 9 bases and 1 base respectively, with 15 bases between them. The CDR3 region has the DNA TGTGCTAGACACTTCAGGGGCTTCCAAGAGACCCAGTACTTC. Translation: CARHFRGFQETQYF.